This record covers a single T cell receptor beta chain. Its antigen is unidentified. This specimen comes from a study of T cell responses to AZD1222 COVID-19 vaccine. Study-level points and caveats: Sampling captured repertoires only after the peak T cell response.

Germline CDR1 reads MDHEN; CDR2 reads SYDVKM. This CDR3 comprises 15 residues. V shed 3 bases, J shed 5 bases, and the junction held 10 bases outside the gene matches. Data came from immunoSEQ multiplex PCR; TCRdb stores just in-frame clones and leaves some out. The data hold some 150,000 clones, with around 90% observed a single time. The V gene is TRBV28, the J gene TRBJ2-7; 7 nucleotides match TRBD2. This material consisted of peripheral blood, taken on day 0 of MenACWY control vaccination. The TCR was taken from an adult in good health. The CDR3 here is CASSLGSGWGHEQYF. In DNA, the CDR3 is TGTGCCAGCAGTTTGGGTAGCGGGTGGGGCCACGAGCAGTACTTC.